This is a list of T cell receptor beta chains from one sample in a study of blood T cell repertoires in COVID-19. The data were produced by immunoSEQ multiplex PCR, yet TCRdb's version contains in-frame clones alone and is incomplete. The sample lists a few hundred thousand clones, around four fifths occurring once. Sequenced sample: peripheral blood. The receptors originated from a woman between 55 and 75 years old who had recovered from COVID-19. CDR3s include the opening cysteine and the closing phenylalanine or tryptophan. A D gene is named only where the DNA matches it firmly. Size is stated for part of the rows, as once, few or many counts, or as a class when the clone is expanded.

d_call	clone_size	j_call	v_call	cdr3_aa	cdr3_nt
.	.	TRBJ1-1	TRBV3-1/TRBV3-2	CASSLASETEAFF	TGTGCCAGCAGCCTGGCGAGCGAGACTGAAGCTTTCTTT
TRBD1	once	TRBJ1-2	TRBV6-5	CASSYGQGYHYGYTF	TGTGCCAGCAGTTACGGACAGGGGTACCACTATGGCTACACCTTC
.	.	TRBJ2-7	TRBV30	CAWSGPPGTSGDEQYF	TGTGCCTGGAGTGGACCACCCGGGACATCTGGGGACGAGCAGTACTTC
TRBD1	.	TRBJ2-7	TRBV2	CASYDRVRGEQYF	TGTGCCAGCTACGACAGGGTTCGGGGCGAGCAGTACTTC
TRBD1	.	TRBJ1-2	TRBV6-5	CASSYSIDREFVGYTF	TGTGCCAGCAGTTACTCGATAGACAGGGAGTTTGTGGGATACACCTTC
TRBD1	.	TRBJ1-1	TRBV7-8	CASSRVPGQGWNTEAFF	TGTGCCAGCAGCCGAGTCCCGGGACAGGGGTGGAACACTGAAGCTTTCTTT
.	.	TRBJ1-6	TRBV12-3/TRBV12-4	CASSRQENSPLHF	TGTGCCAGCAGTCGACAGGAAAATTCACCCCTCCACTTT
TRBD1	.	TRBJ1-3	TRBV7-9	CASSFSGTAGNTIYF	TGTGCCAGCAGCTTTAGTGGGACAGCCGGAAACACCATATATTTT
TRBD1	.	TRBJ1-5	TRBV7-3	CASSLTSDRGRGSNQPQHF	TGTGCCAGCAGCTTAACCTCCGACAGGGGGCGTGGAAGCAATCAGCCCCAGCATTTT
TRBD1	.	TRBJ2-2	TRBV4-1	CASSQERGTGRFTGELFF	TGCGCCAGCAGCCAAGAGAGGGGGACAGGGCGGTTCACCGGGGAGCTGTTTTTT
.	.	TRBJ2-2	TRBV11-1	CASSLPVPGELFF	TGTGCCAGCAGCTTGCCAGTACCCGGGGAGCTGTTTTTT
TRBD2	.	TRBJ2-1	TRBV3-1/TRBV3-2	CASSQDRTSGGYNEQFF	TGTGCCAGCAGCCAAGATCGGACTAGCGGGGGGTACAATGAGCAGTTCTTC
.	.	TRBJ1-4	TRBV19	CASSIIFRDGGATNEKLFF	TGTGCCAGTAGTATAATTTTCAGGGACGGCGGGGCGACTAATGAAAAACTGTTTTTT
.	.	TRBJ2-1	TRBV29-1	CSVVRGQRGNEQFF	TGCAGCGTCGTCAGGGGTCAGAGGGGCAATGAGCAGTTCTTC
TRBD1	few	TRBJ2-5	TRBV11-2	CASSLQGASRETQYF	TGTGCCAGCAGCTTACAGGGGGCCTCGAGGGAGACCCAGTACTTC
TRBD1	.	TRBJ2-1	TRBV11-2	CASSTPGQGAHNEQFF	TGTGCCAGCAGTACTCCGGGACAGGGGGCGCATAATGAGCAGTTCTTC
TRBD1	.	TRBJ1-4	TRBV2	CASSRDRANEKLFF	TGTGCCAGCAGCCGGGACAGGGCAAATGAAAAACTGTTTTTT
TRBD1	.	TRBJ1-2	TRBV7-2	CASSLAGTGNYGYTF	TGTGCCAGCAGCTTAGCAGGGACAGGGAATTATGGCTACACCTTC
TRBD1	once	TRBJ1-2	TRBV6-5	CASRPQGARGYTF	TGTGCCAGCAGGCCCCAGGGGGCGAGAGGCTACACCTTC
.	.	TRBJ1-2	TRBV4-2	CASSQGDTSLVGYTF	TGTGCCAGCAGCCAAGGGGACACAAGCCTAGTGGGCTACACCTTC
.	.	TRBJ1-4	TRBV13	CASSLGRGGYEKLFF	TGTGCCAGCAGCTTAGGCCGGGGGGGCTATGAAAAACTGTTTTTT
TRBD2	.	TRBJ2-7	TRBV5-1	CASRQTSGVSYEQYF	TGCGCCAGCAGACAAACTAGCGGGGTGAGCTACGAGCAGTACTTC
.	once	TRBJ2-1	TRBV19	CASEGGGNEQFF	TGTGCCAGCGAAGGCGGCGGCAATGAGCAGTTCTTC
.	.	TRBJ1-6	TRBV19	CASRVTLRDSPLHF	TGTGCCAGTAGGGTGACACTCAGGGATTCACCCCTCCACTTT
.	.	TRBJ2-2	TRBV4-1	CASSQAPPRVAPNTGELFF	TGCGCCAGCAGCCAAGCCCCCCCCCGGGTCGCCCCGAACACCGGGGAGCTGTTTTTT
TRBD1	once	TRBJ1-5	TRBV6-6	CASSLQTGGPREPQHF	TGTGCCAGCAGTCTCCAGACAGGGGGTCCCAGGGAGCCCCAGCATTTT
.	.	TRBJ2-3	TRBV5-1	CASSLYSITDTQYF	TGCGCCAGCAGCCTATACTCTATTACAGATACGCAGTATTTT
TRBD2	.	TRBJ2-3	TRBV28	CATETLAGARTDTQYF	TGTGCCACCGAAACCCTAGCGGGGGCTCGCACAGATACGCAGTATTTT
.	.	TRBJ1-6	TRBV28	CASTTGNSPLHF	TGTGCCAGCACTACAGGGAATTCACCCCTCCACTTT
TRBD1	.	TRBJ2-7	TRBV7-9	CASSLKGAVSYEQYF	TGTGCCAGCAGCTTAAAGGGGGCCGTTTCCTACGAGCAGTACTTC
TRBD1	.	TRBJ2-3	TRBV7-3	CASSVGTEGDTQYF	TGTGCCAGCAGCGTCGGGACAGAGGGAGATACGCAGTATTTT
TRBD2	.	TRBJ2-3	TRBV7-2	CASSSIRTSGGFTDTQYF	TGTGCCAGCAGCTCCATCAGGACTAGCGGGGGGTTCACAGATACGCAGTATTTT
.	.	TRBJ2-7	TRBV15	CATSRVAGSYEQYF	TGTGCCACCAGCAGAGTGGCAGGGTCCTACGAGCAGTACTTC
.	.	TRBJ2-1	TRBV9	CASSVGQNSYNEQFF	TGTGCCAGCAGCGTAGGACAGAACTCCTACAATGAGCAGTTCTTC
.	.	TRBJ2-5	TRBV3-1/TRBV3-2	CASSYPGGGQETQYF	TGTGCCAGCAGCTATCCAGGGGGAGGCCAAGAGACCCAGTACTTC
.	.	TRBJ2-5	TRBV12-5	CASGLGGPEGAQYF	TGTGCTAGTGGTTTGGGGGGGCCCGAGGGGGCCCAGTACTTC
TRBD1	.	TRBJ2-3	TRBV4-1	CASSQAQGASTDTQYF	TGCGCCAGCAGCCAAGCGCAGGGGGCCAGCACAGATACGCAGTATTTT
TRBD1	few	TRBJ1-1	TRBV7-9	CASSYGTDLMNTEAFF	TGTGCCAGCAGCTATGGGACAGACCTCATGAACACTGAAGCTTTCTTT
TRBD2	.	TRBJ2-1	TRBV9	CASSTTSGYNEQFF	TGTGCCAGCAGCACGACTAGCGGGTACAATGAGCAGTTCTTC
.	.	TRBJ2-2	TRBV10-3	CAIGTRAGELFF	TGTGCCATCGGCACGCGGGCCGGGGAGCTGTTTTTT
TRBD1	few	TRBJ2-3	TRBV5-4	CASSVGQGSDTQYF	TGTGCCAGCAGCGTTGGACAGGGATCAGATACGCAGTATTTT
.	.	TRBJ2-3	TRBV5-4	CASSLRGDTQYF	TGTGCCAGCAGCTTGAGAGGGGATACGCAGTATTTT
TRBD1	once	TRBJ1-2	TRBV6-5	CASSPGTATNYGYTF	TGTGCCAGCAGTCCCGGGACAGCAACTAACTATGGCTACACCTTC
.	.	TRBJ1-6	TRBV5-1	CASSLGFPRLVYATPPLHF	TGCGCCAGCAGCTTGGGTTTCCCAAGGCTAGTCTACGCTACGCCACCCCTCCACTTT
TRBD1	.	TRBJ1-1	TRBV29-1	CSVGDRLNTEAFF	TGCAGCGTTGGGGACAGGTTGAACACTGAAGCTTTCTTT
TRBD2	.	TRBJ2-1	TRBV7-2	CARLDPGLYNEQFF	TGTGCCAGGCTCGATCCGGGACTATACAATGAGCAGTTCTTC
.	.	TRBJ1-4	TRBV18	CASSPPTFAPNEKLFF	TGTGCCAGCTCACCACCCACCTTCGCGCCTAATGAAAAACTGTTTTTT
.	.	TRBJ1-1	TRBV5-1	CASSLDGQNTEAFF	TGCGCCAGCAGCTTGGACGGACAGAACACTGAAGCTTTCTTT